A single TCR beta chain is shown here with its context. This sample stems from a study of blood T cell repertoires in COVID-19. Looking at the study overall: From the United States, Italy and Spain came samples of acute and convalescent COVID-19. Sources were T cells, B-cell-depleted T cells, or PBMCs; the material itself was cDNA or gDNA.

Original methodology: Counts of nucleated cells, estimated from reference gene primer amplification, were obtained. Data came from immunoSEQ multiplex PCR; TCRdb stores just in-frame clones and leaves some out. V and J calls and clone size are given by that table; D and trimming were obtained from the DNA. The data hold under 200,000 clones, with around nine tenths observed a single time. The trim removed 3 bases at V and 4 bases at J, leaving 9 bases unmatched. The CDR3 loop spans 16 amino acids. Germline V gene sequence: CDR1 MNHNS, CDR2 SASEGT. The sequencing input was peripheral blood. The chain has TRBV6-1 and TRBJ2-1; 7 bases line up with TRBD1. The origin of this receptor is a man aged 60 to 75 with active or convalescent COVID-19. The CDR3, as DNA: TGTGCCAGCAGTGAGGTCAACAGGGGTTATTACAATGAGCAGTTCTTC. Protein sequence: CASSEVNRGYYNEQFF.